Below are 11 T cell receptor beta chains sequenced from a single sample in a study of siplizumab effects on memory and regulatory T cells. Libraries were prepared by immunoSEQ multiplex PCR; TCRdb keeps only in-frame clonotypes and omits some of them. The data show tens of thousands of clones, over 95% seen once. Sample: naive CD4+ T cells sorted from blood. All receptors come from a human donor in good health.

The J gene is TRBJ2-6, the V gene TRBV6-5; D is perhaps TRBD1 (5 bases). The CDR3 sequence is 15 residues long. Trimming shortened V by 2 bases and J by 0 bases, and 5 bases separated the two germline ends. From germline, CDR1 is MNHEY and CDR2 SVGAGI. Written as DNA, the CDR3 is TGTGCCAGCAGTTACAGGGGCTCTGGGGCCAACGTCCTGACTTTC. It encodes CASSYRGSGANVLTF.

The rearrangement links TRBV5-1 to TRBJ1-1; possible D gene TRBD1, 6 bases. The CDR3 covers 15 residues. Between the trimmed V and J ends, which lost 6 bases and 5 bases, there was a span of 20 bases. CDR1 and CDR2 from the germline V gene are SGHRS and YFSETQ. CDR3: CASNRVYRDVTEAFF. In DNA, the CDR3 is TGCGCCAGCAACAGAGTCTACAGGGATGTAACTGAAGCTTTCTTT.

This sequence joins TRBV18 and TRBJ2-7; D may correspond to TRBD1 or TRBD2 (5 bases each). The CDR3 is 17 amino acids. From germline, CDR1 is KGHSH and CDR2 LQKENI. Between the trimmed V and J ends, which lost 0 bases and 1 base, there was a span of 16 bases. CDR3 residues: CASSPPGESPTSYEQYF. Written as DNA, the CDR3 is TGTGCCAGCTCACCACCAGGGGAGTCCCCGACGTCCTACGAGCAGTACTTC.

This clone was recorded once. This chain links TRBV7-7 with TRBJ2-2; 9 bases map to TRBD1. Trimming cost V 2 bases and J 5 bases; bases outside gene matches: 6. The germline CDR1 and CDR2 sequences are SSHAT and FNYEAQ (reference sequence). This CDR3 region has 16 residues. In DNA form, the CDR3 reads TGTGCCAGCAGCTTAACACAGGGGGCGGCGACCGGGGAGCTGTTTTTT. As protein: CASSLTQGAATGELFF.

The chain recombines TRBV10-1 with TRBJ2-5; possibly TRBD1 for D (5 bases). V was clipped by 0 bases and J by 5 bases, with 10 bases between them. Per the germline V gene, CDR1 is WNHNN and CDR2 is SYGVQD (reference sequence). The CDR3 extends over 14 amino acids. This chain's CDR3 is CASSESGAAETQYF. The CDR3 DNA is TGCGCCAGCAGTGAGTCAGGGGCGGCGGAGACCCAGTACTTC.

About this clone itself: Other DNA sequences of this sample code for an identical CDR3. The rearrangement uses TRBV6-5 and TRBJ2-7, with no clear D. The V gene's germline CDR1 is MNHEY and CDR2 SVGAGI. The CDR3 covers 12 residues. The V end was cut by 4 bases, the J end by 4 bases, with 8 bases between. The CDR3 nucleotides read TGTGCCAGCAGTTCCACGGGTTACGAGCAGTACTTC. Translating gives CASSSTGYEQYF.

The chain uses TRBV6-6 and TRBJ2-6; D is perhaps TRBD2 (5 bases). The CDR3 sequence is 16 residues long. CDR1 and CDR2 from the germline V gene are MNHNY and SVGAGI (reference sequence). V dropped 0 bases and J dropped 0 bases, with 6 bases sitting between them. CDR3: CASSYSGSSGANVLTF. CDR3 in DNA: TGTGCCAGCAGTTACTCAGGGAGCTCTGGGGCCAACGTCCTGACTTTC.

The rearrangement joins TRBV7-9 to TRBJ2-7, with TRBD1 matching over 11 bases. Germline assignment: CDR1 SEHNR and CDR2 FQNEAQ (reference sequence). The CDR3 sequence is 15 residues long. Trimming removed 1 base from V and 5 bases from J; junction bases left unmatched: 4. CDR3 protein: CASSLGQGQGDEQYF. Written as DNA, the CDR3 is TGTGCCAGCAGCTTAGGACAGGGACAGGGGGACGAGCAGTACTTC.

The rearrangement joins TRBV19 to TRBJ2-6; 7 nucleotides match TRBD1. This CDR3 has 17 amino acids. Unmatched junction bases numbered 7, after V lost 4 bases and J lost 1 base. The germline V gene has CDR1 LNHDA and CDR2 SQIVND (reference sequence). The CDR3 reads CASSTPRDSSGANVLTF. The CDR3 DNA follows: TGTGCCAGTAGTACCCCCCGGGACAGTTCTGGGGCCAACGTCCTGACTTTC.

CDR3 residues: CASSQGGFRSETQYF. CDR3 coding DNA: TGTGCCAGCTCCCAGGGGGGGTTCCGCTCGGAGACCCAGTACTTC. The chain recombines TRBV11-1 with TRBJ2-5, with D perhaps assigned TRBD1 or TRBD2 (7 bases each). V was shortened by 8 bases and J by 5 bases, with 21 bases between the two germline ends. There are 15 residues in the CDR3. Germline-derived CDR1 and CDR2 are SGHAT and FQDESV (reference sequence).

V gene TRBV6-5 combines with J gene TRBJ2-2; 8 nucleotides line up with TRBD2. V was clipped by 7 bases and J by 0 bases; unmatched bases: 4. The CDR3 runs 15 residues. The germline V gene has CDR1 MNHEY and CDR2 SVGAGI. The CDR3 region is CASNGGAANTGELFF. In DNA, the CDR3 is TGTGCCAGCAACGGGGGGGCTGCGAACACCGGGGAGCTGTTTTTT.